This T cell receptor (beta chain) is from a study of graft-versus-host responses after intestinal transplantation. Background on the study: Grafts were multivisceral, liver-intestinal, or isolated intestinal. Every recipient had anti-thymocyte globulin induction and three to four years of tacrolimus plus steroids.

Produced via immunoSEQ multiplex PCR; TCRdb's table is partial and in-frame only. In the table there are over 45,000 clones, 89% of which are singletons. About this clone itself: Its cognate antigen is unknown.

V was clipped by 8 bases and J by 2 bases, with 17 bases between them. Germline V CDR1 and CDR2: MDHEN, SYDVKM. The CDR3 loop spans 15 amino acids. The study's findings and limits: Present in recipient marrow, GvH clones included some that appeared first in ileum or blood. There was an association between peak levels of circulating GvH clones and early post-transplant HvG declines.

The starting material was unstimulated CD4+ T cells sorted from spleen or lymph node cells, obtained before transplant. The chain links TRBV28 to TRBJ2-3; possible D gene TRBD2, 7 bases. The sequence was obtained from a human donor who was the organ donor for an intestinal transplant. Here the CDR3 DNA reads TGTGCCAGCGGGGGGCGAGGGGACTACACAGATACGCAGTATTTT. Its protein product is CASGGRGDYTDTQYF.